The entry below gives a single T cell receptor beta chain sequence along with its context. Antigen unknown. Healthy bone marrow donors supplied every sample. Per the germline V gene, CDR1 is SGHRS and CDR2 is YFSETQ. Trimming cost V 0 bases and J 8 bases; bases outside gene matches: 10. The CDR3 is made up of 15 amino acids. The sample is drawn from a study of cytomegalovirus exposure and HLA in healthy donors. The study, taken as a whole, reports: For TCR beta chains, V- and J-gene trimming was later linked to a missense DCLRE1C variant.

The PCR was carried out with 60 Vbeta primers and 13 Jbeta primers. Data came from immunoSEQ multiplex PCR; TCRdb stores just in-frame clones and leaves some out. The sample yields roughly 96,000 clones, around 74% seen once. The sample taken for sequencing was PBMCs. The sequence came from a woman between 70 and 85 years old in good health and CMV-seropositive. This chain uses TRBV5-1 with TRBJ1-2; 7 positions match TRBD1. The CDR3, as DNA: TGCGCCAGCAGCTTGGAGACCCCAGGGGGTCGCGGCTACACCTTC. This encodes CASSLETPGGRGYTF.